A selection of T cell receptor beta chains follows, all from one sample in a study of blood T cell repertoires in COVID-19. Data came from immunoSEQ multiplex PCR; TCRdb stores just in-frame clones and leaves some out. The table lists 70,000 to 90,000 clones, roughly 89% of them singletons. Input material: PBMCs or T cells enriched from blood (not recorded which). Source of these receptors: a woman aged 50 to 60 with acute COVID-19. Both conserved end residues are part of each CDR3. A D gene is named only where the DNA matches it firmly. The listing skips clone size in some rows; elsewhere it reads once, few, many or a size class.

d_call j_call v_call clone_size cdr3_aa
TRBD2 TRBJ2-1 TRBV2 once CASSVLWGGRAYNEQFF
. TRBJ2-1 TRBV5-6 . CASSSLPGPDNEQFF
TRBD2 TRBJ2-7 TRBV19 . CASSILAGGPYEQYF
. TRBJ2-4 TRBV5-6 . CASSLWPSKNIQYF
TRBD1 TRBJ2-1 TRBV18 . CASSPTTGVSYNEQFF
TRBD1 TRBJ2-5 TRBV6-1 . CASSEQGAGETQYF
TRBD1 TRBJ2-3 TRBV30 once CAWLPTLGTGLVDTQYF
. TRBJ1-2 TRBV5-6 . CASSLYSNGYTF
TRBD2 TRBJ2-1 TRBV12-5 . CASGLASGSSYNEQFF
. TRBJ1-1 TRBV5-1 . CASSLRGNWDTEAFF
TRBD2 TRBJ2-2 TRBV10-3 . CAISGEGTSGPGGELFF
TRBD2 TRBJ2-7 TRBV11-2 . CASNSPGSLAGVSSYEQYF
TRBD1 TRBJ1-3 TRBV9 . CASSVSTGGGGNTIYF
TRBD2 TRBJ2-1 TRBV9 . CASSASGSSYNEQFF
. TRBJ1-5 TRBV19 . CASSRVWGGRQPQHF
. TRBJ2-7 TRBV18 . CASSPAGQGGYEQYF
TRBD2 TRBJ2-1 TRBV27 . CASSSSGLATAPRFF
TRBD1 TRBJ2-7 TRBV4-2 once CASSQVSDREYEQYF
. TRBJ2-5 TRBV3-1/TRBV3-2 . CASSQAGGRETQYF
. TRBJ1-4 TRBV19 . CASSIAGSYNEKLFF
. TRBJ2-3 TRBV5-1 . CASSGTSTDTQYF
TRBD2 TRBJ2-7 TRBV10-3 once CATNEGLAKVGQYF
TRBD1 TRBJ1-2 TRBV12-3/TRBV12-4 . CASTPGQVDGYTF
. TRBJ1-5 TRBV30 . CAWSVGGGSNQPQHF
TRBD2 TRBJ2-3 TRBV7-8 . CASRPLFGTSNTDTQYF
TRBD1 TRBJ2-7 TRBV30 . CAWTQGVYEQYF
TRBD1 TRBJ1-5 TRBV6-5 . CASRGQINQPQHF
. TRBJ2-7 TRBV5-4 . CASSSSQGSYEQYF
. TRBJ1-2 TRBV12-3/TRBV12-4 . CASSSGVGAGYTF
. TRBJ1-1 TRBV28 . CASSFQEEAFF
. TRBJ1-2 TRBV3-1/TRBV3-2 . CASSQLTEYRRGYTF
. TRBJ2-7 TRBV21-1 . CASTGTSGNYEQYF
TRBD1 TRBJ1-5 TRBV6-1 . CASSDGDRGYQPQHF
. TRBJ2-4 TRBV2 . CASSVEATMNIQYF
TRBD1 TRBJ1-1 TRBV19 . CASSHRGGTEAFF
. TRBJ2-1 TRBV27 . CASSLGLTYNEQFF
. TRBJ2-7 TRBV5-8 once CASSSRPGNLNYEQYF
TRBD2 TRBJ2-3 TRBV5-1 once CASSLAPGLAGEGASTDTQYF
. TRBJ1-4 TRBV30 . CAAGQGWEKLFF
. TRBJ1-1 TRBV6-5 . CASSYSQGLWAFF
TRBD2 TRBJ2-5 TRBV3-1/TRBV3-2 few CASSAGTSQETQYF
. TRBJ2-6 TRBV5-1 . CASSIRVPNSGANVLTF
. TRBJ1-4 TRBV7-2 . CASSLMTTTNEKLFF
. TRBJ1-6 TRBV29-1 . CSVMGPEGNSPLHF
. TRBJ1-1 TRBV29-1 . CSVEEIKTGFAAEAFF
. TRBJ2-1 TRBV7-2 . CASSLLGGGGNEQFF
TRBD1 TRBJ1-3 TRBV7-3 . CASSSTGAGNTIYF
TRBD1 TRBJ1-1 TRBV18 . CASSLRTGENTEAFF
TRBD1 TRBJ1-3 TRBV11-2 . CASRPTGGSGNTIYF
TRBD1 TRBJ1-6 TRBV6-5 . CASSPTGTGHSPLHF
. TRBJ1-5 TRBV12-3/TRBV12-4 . CASKQGPNQPQHF
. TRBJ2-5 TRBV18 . CASSPGQQETQYF
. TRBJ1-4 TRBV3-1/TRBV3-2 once CASSQTAQNEKLFF
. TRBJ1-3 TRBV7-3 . CASSLNTGGTGNTIYF
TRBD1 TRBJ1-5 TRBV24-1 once CATSDSGGQPQHF
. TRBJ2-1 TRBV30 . CAWSVGGSYNEQFF